This entry is about one TCR beta chain. The target antigen is unknown. The data were obtained in a study of cytomegalovirus exposure and HLA in healthy donors. This CDR3 has 12 residues. Deletions cut 5 bases from V and 2 bases from J, with 7 bases between. CDR1 MNHNY and CDR2 SVGAGI come from the germline V gene (reference sequence). The primer mix had 60 Vbeta and 13 Jbeta primers. Sequencing used immunoSEQ multiplex PCR; TCRdb keeps in-frame clones, though not all of them. Of about 130,000 clones in the sample, 17% were seen once. Findings and limits, study-wide: Association with HLA alleles at 0.05 false discovery rate was found for 16,951 TCR beta sequences in a later analysis. An analysis was carried out later, and it reportedly showed fewer N-insertions in an Asian-associated ancestry cluster than the approximately 610-donor mean. Specific recognition of CMV antigens was confirmed in vitro for three chains (all CMV-associated).

The TCR originated in a female donor in good health and CMV-seropositive. Sequencing was performed on PBMCs. This chain joins TRBV6-6 and TRBJ2-7, with a tentative D call TRBD2 (6 bases). CDR3 amino acids: CASSPGAYEQYF. The CDR3 DNA follows: TGTGCCAGCAGTCCGGGGGCCTACGAGCAGTACTTC.